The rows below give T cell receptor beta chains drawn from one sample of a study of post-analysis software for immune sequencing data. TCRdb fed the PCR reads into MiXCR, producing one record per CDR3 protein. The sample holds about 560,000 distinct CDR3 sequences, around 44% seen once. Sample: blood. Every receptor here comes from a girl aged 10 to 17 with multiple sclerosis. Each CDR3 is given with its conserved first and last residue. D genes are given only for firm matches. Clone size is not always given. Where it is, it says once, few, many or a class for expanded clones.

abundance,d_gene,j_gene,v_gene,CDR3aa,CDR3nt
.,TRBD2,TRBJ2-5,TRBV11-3,CASSPKSRAGGEAQYF,TGTGCCAGCAGCCCAAAGTCTAGGGCGGGAGGAGAGGCCCAGTACTTC
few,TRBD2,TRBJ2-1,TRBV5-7,CASSPPGTIGRSYNEQFF,TGTGCCAGCAGCCCCCCCGGGACTATCGGGAGGAGTTACAATGAGCAGTTCTTC
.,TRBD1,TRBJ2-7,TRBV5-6,CASSSMDRGLYEQYF,TGTGCCAGCAGCTCCATGGACAGGGGTCTCTACGAGCAGTACTTC
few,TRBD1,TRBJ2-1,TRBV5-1,CASSLGTGEEQFF,TGCGCCAGCAGCCTGGGGACAGGCGAAGAGCAGTTCTTC
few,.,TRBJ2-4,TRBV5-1,CASSLNDGGGKNIQYF,TGCGCCAGCAGCTTGAATGATGGGGGAGGAAAAAACATTCAGTACTTC
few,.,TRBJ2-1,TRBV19,CASSRTAISNNEQFF,TGTGCCAGTAGCCGGACAGCCATCAGTAACAATGAGCAGTTCTTC
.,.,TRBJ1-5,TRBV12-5,CASGLVAGRRAVSNQPQHF,TGTGCTAGTGGTTTGGTTGCCGGAAGGAGGGCGGTTAGCAATCAGCCCCAGCATTTT
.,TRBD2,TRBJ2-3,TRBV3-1,CASRHTTSGATDTQYF,TGTGCCAGCAGACACACGACTAGCGGGGCCACAGATACGCAGTATTTT
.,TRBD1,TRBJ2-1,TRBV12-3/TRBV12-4,CASSRDRGHYNEQFF,TGTGCCAGCAGTCGGGACAGGGGGCACTACAATGAGCAGTTCTTT
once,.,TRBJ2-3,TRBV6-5,CASSKGRNTDTQYF,TGTGCCAGCAGCAAAGGCAGAAACACAGATACGCAGTATTTT
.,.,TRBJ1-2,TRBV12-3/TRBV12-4,CASTKAGAFSVNYGYTF,TGTGCCAGCACTAAGGCGGGGGCGTTTTCCGTTAACTATGGCTACACCTTC
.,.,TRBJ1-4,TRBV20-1,CSALRNEKLFF,TGCAGTGCTCTGCGTAATGAAAAACTGTTTTTT
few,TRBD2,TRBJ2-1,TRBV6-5,CASSQGLAGGLEQFF,TGTGCCAGCAGTCAGGGACTAGCGGGAGGGCTTGAGCAGTTCTTC
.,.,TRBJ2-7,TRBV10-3,CAISDQLSSYEQYF,TGTGCCATCAGTGATCAGCTTAGCTCCTACGAGCAGTACTTC
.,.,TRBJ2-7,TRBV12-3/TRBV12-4,CASSFGPGQYEQYF,TGTGCCAGCAGTTTTGGACCGGGACAATACGAGCAGTACTTC
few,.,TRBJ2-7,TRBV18,CASSPPVVGEQYF,TGTGCCAGCTCACCACCGGTTGTGGGCGAGCAGTACTTC
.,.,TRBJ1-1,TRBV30,CAWSSQLGTEAFF,TGTGCCTGGAGTTCACAGTTGGGCACTGAAGCTTTCTTT
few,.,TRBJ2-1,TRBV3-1,CASSSGAPNEQFF,TGTGCCAGCAGCTCCGGGGCGCCGAATGAGCAGTTCTTC
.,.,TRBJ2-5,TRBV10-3,CAISGMGGGPVVGETQYF,TGTGCCATTTCGGGGATGGGTGGTGGCCCCGTGGTGGGGGAGACCCAGTACTTC
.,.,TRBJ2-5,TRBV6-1,CASSAIVWGETQYF,TGTGCCAGCAGTGCGATCGTCTGGGGGGAGACCCAGTACTTC
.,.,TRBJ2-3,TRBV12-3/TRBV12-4,CASSQTRTVESADTQYF,TGTGCCAGCAGTCAAACGAGGACGGTGGAAAGCGCAGATACGCAGTATTTT
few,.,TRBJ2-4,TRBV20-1,CSASLSGSSGNIQYF,TGCAGTGCTAGTCTATCCGGCTCCTCGGGGAACATTCAGTACTTC
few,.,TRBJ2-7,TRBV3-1,CASSRQRRSYEQYF,TGTGCCAGCAGCCGACAGCGGCGCTCCTACGAGCAGTACTTC
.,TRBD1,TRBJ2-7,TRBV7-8,CASSPPTGGSYEQYF,TGTGCCAGCAGCCCACCCACAGGGGGCTCCTACGAGCAGTACTTC
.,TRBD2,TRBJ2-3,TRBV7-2,CASSGRTSGATDTQYF,TGTGCCAGCAGCGGGCGGACTAGCGGAGCCACAGATACGCAGTATTTT
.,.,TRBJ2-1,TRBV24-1,CATSDFRGPYNEQFF,TGTGCCACCAGTGATTTCCGGGGACCCTACAATGAGCAGTTCTTC
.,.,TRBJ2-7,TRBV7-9,CASSPRGGLLSYEQYF,TGTGCCAGCAGCCCCCGCGGGGGCCTCCTCTCCTACGAGCAGTACTTC
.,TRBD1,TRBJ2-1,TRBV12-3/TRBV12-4,CASSNRDSLTYNEQFF,TGTGCCAGCAGTAACCGGGACAGCCTAACCTACAATGAGCAGTTCTTC
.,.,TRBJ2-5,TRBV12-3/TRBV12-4,CASCWIQETQYF,TGTGCCAGCTGCTGGATCCAAGAGACCCAGTACTTC